This TCR beta chain was recorded in a study of circulating CD8 cells and anti-PD-1 response in melanoma (dated by TCRdb to 2018 to 2021). Concerning the study at large: Nivolumab was administered to patients intravenously at 3 mg/kg every 2 weeks. Of the 13 patients in the melanoma cohort, seven received anti-PD-1 as first-line therapy and six had prior targeted therapy or immunotherapy. Patients with complete or partial responses were counted as responders, while patients with stable or progressive disease (RECIST v1.1) were counted as non-responders. The TCR repertoire analysis covered approximately eleven melanoma patients: 7 non-responders and 4 responders. On on-treatment samples, PD-1 was detected using a biotinylated anti-human IgG4 antibody. The investigation overall reported the following: The highest diversity was observed in the DNEG repertoire, similar and higher clonality was shown by the PD-1 and DPOS repertoires, and the lowest diversity was found in the TIGIT repertoires. Because material was limited, experiments were generally done without replicates. Between subsets, repertoires were largely private, with fewer than 7% of TRB clonotypes shared at M1, and the highest sharing was seen between DPOS and TIGIT. Tumor material was not accessible, so tumor reactivity was assessed by peptide assays on expanded sorted subsets instead. The published TCR repertoire comparisons used only baseline and M1 samples from a small cohort with few responders. Both treatment-naive and previously treated patients were included in the cohort, and this mixing was noted by the authors as something that could influence results.

The reads were generated on a NextSeq 500. The QIAseq Immune Repertoire RNA Library Kit, Human TCR Panel, was used to prepare TCR libraries from about 16 ng of total RNA. Sequencing of the TCR libraries was done on an Illumina NextSeq with a Mid Output V2 kit and asymmetric 261x41 paired-end reads. Every TCR library was diluted to 4 nM, then pooled, denatured and loaded at roughly 0.97 pM. In the original analysis: TCR FASTQ files were processed in the QIAGEN GeneGlobe Data Analysis Center, and downstream analysis was performed in R 3.5.2. Clonality was computed as one minus Shannon entropy normalized by the log of the number of unique productive sequences. Within each subset, Fisher exact tests at 5% FDR identified TRA or TRB clonotypes differing in abundance between baseline and M1. Differentially abundant clonotypes were categorized as emerging, expanding, contracting or non-expanding/contracting. Repertoire overlap between patients was measured with Morisita's overlap index. TCRdb reran the public reads through fastp at Q25 and MiXCR, keeping productive beta chains. Rows matching on CDR3 protein sequence are summarized as one entry with the most common DNA and genes. These V and J calls are TCRdb output, not the study's own analysis. This sample lists about 250 distinct CDR3 sequences; over 5.5% were detected once. Approximately 50% of the sample belongs to the ten largest clones.

The CDR3 runs 16 amino acids, cysteine and phenylalanine included. Only the CDR3 DNA is retained, 48 bases long and in frame from the first base. According to the germline V gene (reference sequence), CDR1 reads SEHNR and CDR2 reads FQNEAQ. Germline trimming amounts to 6 bases on V and 5 bases on J, with 15 as the count of junction bases outside the gene matches. A BD FACSAria II cell sorter was used to sort four subsets, defined by PD-1 and/or TIGIT, from live CD3+CD8+TCRalphabeta+ cells. Circulating CD8 T cells were sorted into four subsets by PD-1 and TIGIT expression to characterize their relevance to anti-PD-1 therapy response. For every sorted CD8 T-cell subset, sequencing covered both the TCR alpha and the TCR beta chains. Peripheral blood was collected at three points: before the first anti-PD-1 injection, after two injections and after four injections. Ficoll gradient centrifugation was used to isolate PBMCs right away. Until use, PBMCs were cryopreserved in liquid nitrogen in RPMI containing roughly 22% FCS and about 9.2% DMSO. Thawed PBMCs were stained with a viability dye and antibodies against CD3, CD8alpha, TCRalphabeta, PD-1 and TIGIT. The RNeasy Kit was used to extract total RNA, and all samples had a RIN greater than 7.

With respect to this clonotype: It has no known antigen specificity. Base qualities are missing; no much larger clone stands one base away.

Sample: CD8+ T cells from PBMCs, taken at baseline or after one month of anti-PD-1 therapy (not recorded which). This TCR was sampled from a human donor with melanoma. The chain couples TRBV7-9 to TRBJ2-7, with TRBD1 matching 8 junction bases. The DNA sequence is TGTGCCAGCAGAAGACAGGGGCGAAATGAGGCTCACGAGCAGTACTTC. Its translation reads: CASRRQGRNEAHEQYF.